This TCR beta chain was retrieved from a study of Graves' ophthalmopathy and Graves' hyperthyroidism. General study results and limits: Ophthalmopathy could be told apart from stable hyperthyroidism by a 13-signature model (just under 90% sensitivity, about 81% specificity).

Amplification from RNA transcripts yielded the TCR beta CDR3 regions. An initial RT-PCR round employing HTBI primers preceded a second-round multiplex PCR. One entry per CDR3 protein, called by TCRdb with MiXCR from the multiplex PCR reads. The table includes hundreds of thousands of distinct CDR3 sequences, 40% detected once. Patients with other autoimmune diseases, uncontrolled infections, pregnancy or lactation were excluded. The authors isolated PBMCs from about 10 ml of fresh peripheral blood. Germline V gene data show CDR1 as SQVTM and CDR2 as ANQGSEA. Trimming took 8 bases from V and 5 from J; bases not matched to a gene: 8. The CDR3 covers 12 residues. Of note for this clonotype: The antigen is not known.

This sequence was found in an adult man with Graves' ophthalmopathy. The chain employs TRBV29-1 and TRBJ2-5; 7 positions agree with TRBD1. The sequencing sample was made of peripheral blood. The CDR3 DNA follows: TGCAGCTTAGACAGGGTCCGGGAGACCCAGTACTTC. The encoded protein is CSLDRVRETQYF.